These 2 T cell receptor beta chains were all obtained from the same sample, sequenced in a study of shared clonotypes between healthy human individuals. Profiling relied on immunoSEQ multiplex PCR, and the TCRdb table lists in-frame clones only, not all of them. Of under 1,900,000 clones in the sample, less than 99% are singletons; the top ten hold approximately 0.4%. Sequencing input: naive CD4+ T cells sorted from blood. Specified subset: CD45RA+ positively selected. The source of these receptors is a man aged 25-40 years in good health.

The chain joins TRBV5-1 to TRBJ2-7; 13 bases map to TRBD2. Germline loops: CDR1 SGHRS, CDR2 YFSETQ. Unmatched junction bases numbered 5, after V lost 3 bases and J lost 5 bases. CDR3 length equals 15 residues. CDR3 DNA sequence: TGCGCCAGCAGCTCGGGACTAGCGGGATGGGACGAGCAGTACTTC. Translation: CASSSGLAGWDEQYF. Filled out from reference TRBV5-1 and TRBJ2-7, the complete variable domain reads KAGVTQTPRYLIKTRGQQVTLSCSPISGHRSVSWYQQTPGQGLQFLFEYFSETQRNKGNFPGRFSGRQFSNSRSEMNVSTLELGDSALYLCASSSGLAGWDEQYFGPGTRLTVT.

The rearrangement uses TRBV4-2 and TRBJ2-7; D is possibly TRBD1 or TRBD2 (5 bases each). Germline CDR1 and CDR2: LGHNA and YNFKEQ. Trimming cost V 0 bases and J 4 bases, with 13 bases left between them. The CDR3 sequence is 15 residues long. The CDR3 loop is CASSQEPGPRYEQYF. CDR3 DNA: TGTGCCAGCAGCCAAGAACCGGGACCAAGATACGAGCAGTACTTC.